This TCR beta chain was recovered during a study of blood T cell repertoires in COVID-19 (dated by TCRdb to 2018 to 2020). Regarding the complete study: Samples covering the acute and convalescent phases of COVID-19 were provided by collaborators in the United States, Italy and Spain. Where available, HLA class I and class II types were taken from metadata supplied by the sample provider and were not determined by assay-based typing. Samples were obtained from the ongoing ImmuneRACE study (first 160 participants) and from 1,000 to 1,500 subjects provided by 6 global collaborators. The prospective study material was composed of cDNA or gDNA derived from T cells, B-cell-depleted T cells, or PBMCs. A freely available public database, intended as a resource for researchers studying the immune response to SARS-CoV-2, is where the repertoires were released. Nearly every sample came with metadata listing a de-identified subject ID, COVID-19 status, age in years and sex. Subjects who had been exposed to COVID-19, were actively infected with it, or had recovered from it provided the deeply sampled blood TCRbeta repertoires that made up the dataset.

Relative to germline, V is 3 bases shorter and J is 2 bases shorter, with 7 bases between their ends. Counted from cysteine to phenylalanine, this CDR3 has 14 amino acids. Only the CDR3 portion is preserved as DNA: 42 bases, with reading frame beginning at the first base. CDR1 and CDR2, per the germline V gene (reference sequence), are LNHDA and SQIVND. Concerning this clone itself: This clone's antigen is unknown. Base qualities were left out, and no much larger clone turns up one base away.

On the study overall, not on this receptor specifically: Clinical and demographic metadata were provided uncurated, with the amount varying by source and participant.

One collaborating source in Seattle enrolled patients during active infection and followed them longitudinally through the course of disease. Whole blood was collected in K2EDTA tubes by collaborating institutions according to the institutions' own protocols. For TCRbeta analysis, collaborators shipped samples in one of three forms: frozen whole blood, isolated PBMCs, or DNA extracted from either of those sample types. TCRbeta CDR3 regions were amplified from genomic DNA by means of the immunoSEQ Assay, a bias-controlled multiplex PCR. On the study's bioinformatics: Within the assay, amplification of reference gene primers was used to estimate how many nucleated cells each sample contained. To quantify the absolute abundance of each unique TCRbeta CDR3 rearrangement, sequence reads were collapsed and filtered. Productive Simpson clonality was computed per sample as the square root of Simpson's diversity index over productive rearrangements. Here the immuneACCESS table is served through TCRdb, limited to in-frame sequences with V and J called. Missing clones are a known gap in these copies; in checked studies unresolved V genes cover under half, and the rest lacks a known reason. V, J and clone size are taken as reported in that table, and D and trimming were inferred from the DNA itself. Within this sample are around 160,000 clones, with 70% to 90% of them counted one time only. 6.5% to 9.5% of the sample is taken by the ten largest.

Sequencing was done on a sample of peripheral blood. The chain is made from TRBV19 and TRBJ2-2; the D gene is not confidently resolved. This clonotype was sampled from a woman aged 55-70 years with COVID-19, enrolled during active disease. The DNA sequence is given as TGTGCCAGTAGTATCGCAGAAAACACCGGGGAGCTGTTTTTT. It translates as CASSIAENTGELFF.